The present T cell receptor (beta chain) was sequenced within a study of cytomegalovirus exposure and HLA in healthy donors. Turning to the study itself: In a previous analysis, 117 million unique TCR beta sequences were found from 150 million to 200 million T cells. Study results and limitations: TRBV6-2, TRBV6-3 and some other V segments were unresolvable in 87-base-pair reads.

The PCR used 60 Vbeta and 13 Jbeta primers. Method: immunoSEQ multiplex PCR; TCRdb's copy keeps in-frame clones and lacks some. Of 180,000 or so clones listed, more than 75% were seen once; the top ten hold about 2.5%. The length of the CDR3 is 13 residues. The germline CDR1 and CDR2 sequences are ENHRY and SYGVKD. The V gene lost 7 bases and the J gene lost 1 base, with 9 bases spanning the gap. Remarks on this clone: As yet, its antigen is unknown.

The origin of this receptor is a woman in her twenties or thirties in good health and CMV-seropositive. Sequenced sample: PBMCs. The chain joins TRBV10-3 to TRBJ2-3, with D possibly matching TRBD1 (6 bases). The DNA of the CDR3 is TGTGCCATCAACGAGGGGGGCACAGATACGCAGTATTTT. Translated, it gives CAINEGGTDTQYF.